Sequencing of this T cell receptor beta chain was carried out in a study of vaccination and CD4 T cells after COVID-19 (dated by TCRdb to the early 2020s). Study-level background: Convalescent patients had a positive SARS-CoV-2 result on nasal swab PCR, and of these patients, several had mild disease and one had severe disease. In the convalescent cohort there were six males and four females, among whom were two Hispanic individuals, seven Caucasians, two Asians and one multiracial person. Participants received two doses of either the Pfizer-BioNTech BNT162b2 vaccine (n=8) or the Moderna mRNA-1273 vaccine (n=2). Post-COVID blood samples were collected from convalescent patients a median of around 100 days after diagnosis, with a range of about 30 to 161 days. Post-vaccine blood samples were obtained a median of approximately 74 days after the second vaccine dose, with a range of roughly 14 to 241 days. For stimulating the cultures, overlapping spike peptide pools were used, derived from SARS-CoV-2 as well as from the common cold coronaviruses HCoV-NL63, HCoV-OC43 and HCoV-229E. As controls, cultures received a CEFX viral epitope pool (the positive control), an HIV-1 Nef peptide pool (the negative control), or no peptide at all. In roughly 11 COVID-19 convalescent patients and a handful of infection-naive healthy vaccine recipients, the spike-specific CD4+ TCR repertoire before mRNA vaccination was compared with the repertoire after mRNA vaccination. What the research found in general, with its limitations: The median count of SARS-CoV-2-reactive clonotypes went up from 20 to 25 after infection to more than 30 after vaccination, although the change was not significant. Of the vaccine-specific clones in convalescent patients, 304 of 307, or nearly all, reacted only to SARS-CoV-2 spike and did not cross-react with common cold coronaviruses. Relatively few convalescent patients were included in the study, and early timepoints after natural infection were not analyzed. In convalescent patients, a median around 84% of post-vaccine SARS-CoV-2-reactive clones were detected only after vaccination, and vaccine-specific priming was suggested by this finding.

There are 11 amino acids in the CDR3, from cysteine to phenylalanine inclusive. The retained sequence is limited to the CDR3, 33 bases, with the frame set at the first base. Trimming takes 0 bases from V and 9 bases from J, and the germline ends sit 6 bases apart. CDR1 and CDR2, looked up from the germline V gene (reference sequence), are DFQATT and SNEGSKA. The sample's treatment or condition label, in plain terms: roughly 10-day PBMC culture with coronavirus spike peptide pools or control peptides (ViraFEST assay). The ViraFEST assay was used in the study, in which antigen-specific T cells were expanded with peptide pools and expanded clonotypes were subsequently identified by TCR sequencing. The convalescent patients' positive SARS-CoV-2 PCR tests were from March to December 2020, which was before the Alpha, Beta and Delta variants emerged in the United States. Under 2.5 million PBMCs per well were cultured in IMDM with about 5% human AB serum and about 9.7 IU/ml IL-2, plus 10 ug/ml peptide pools. On days 3 and 7, half of the culture medium was replaced with fresh IL-2-containing medium. Once the cells had been in culture for about 10 days, the EasySep CD4+ T cell isolation kit was used to isolate CD4+ T cells by negative selection. Ficoll-Paque Plus gradient centrifugation was used to isolate PBMCs from whole blood, and the isolated PBMCs were then either used fresh or cryopreserved at -140C. Each culture condition was generally run in triplicate wells.

Concerning this clonotype itself: The specificity of this receptor is unknown. No base-level quality is on record; no much larger clone is a single base apart.

Library generation was performed with PCR. TCR sequencing of DNA from cultured CD4+ T cells used the Oncomine TCR Beta short-read assay at the Johns Hopkins FTIC core. The QIAamp micro DNA kit was used to extract genomic DNA from the cultured CD4+ T cells. Oncomine TCR Beta libraries from cultured CD4+ T cells were pooled with unique dual indexes and sequenced on an Illumina iSeq 100. The source study handled its data this way. Non-productive sequences were removed, and CDR3s not starting with C, not ending with F or W, or shorter than 7 amino acids were discarded. The MANAFEST web application identified antigen-specific clonotypes by comparing peptide-stimulated wells against reference wells and other culture wells. An FDR below 0.05, an odds ratio above 5, and a productive frequency above 0.1% in at least two of three replicate wells were required for clones to be considered positive. Cross-reactive clonotypes were defined as significantly expanded in both SARS-CoV-2 spike wells and at least one common cold coronavirus spike condition. Levenshtein distances (stringdist) and unrooted phylogenetic trees (ape) in R version 3.6.1 were used to assess CDR3 homology. The public sequencing data were trimmed at Q25 with fastp and processed into clonotypes with MiXCR by TCRdb, which kept only in-frame beta chains. Duplicate CDR3 protein sequences are folded into a single record with the most common DNA and genes. TCRdb, not the authors, supplied the V and J calls. Here the sample has about 20,000 distinct CDR3 sequences; about 50% occur a single time. Together, the top ten hold 7.4% of the sample.

Sequences were obtained from CD4+ T cells from blood, cultured in vitro. The TCR originated in a human donor who had recovered from COVID-19. This chain is built from TRBV20-1 and TRBJ2-1; no D gene is confidently identified. CDR3 region: CSARDYPEQFF. In nucleotide form, the sequence is TGCAGTGCTAGAGATTACCCTGAGCAGTTCTTC.